The sequence of this T cell receptor (beta chain) was determined in a study of T cell responses to AZD1222 COVID-19 vaccine. Findings of the study overall: Spike regions recognized by vaccine-associated CD4 TCRs spanned the protein, led by 160-218 and 743-854. Targeting of unmutated variant regions was reportedly seen in nearly half of spike-specific TCRs. In a largely white British group with more females than males, clonal diversity was possibly underestimated.

Germline lookup yields CDR1 SGHDT and CDR2 YYEEEE. The length of the CDR3 is 14 residues. V shed 4 bases, J shed 10 bases, and the junction held 6 bases outside the gene matches. Using immunoSEQ multiplex PCR, the repertoire was profiled, and TCRdb retains in-frame clones only, with some absent. The sample carries more than 95,000 clones, about 90% recorded once. With regard to this clone: Its antigen remains unknown.

This TCR came from an adult in good health. The chain is built from TRBV5-6 and TRBJ1-6; 9 bases are a match to TRBD1. The source was peripheral blood, collected on day 0 of MenACWY control vaccination. Written as DNA, the CDR3 is TGTGCCAGCAGCCCCGGGACAGGGAAATCACCCCTCCACTTT. This gives the protein CASSPGTGKSPLHF.